What follows describes a single TCR beta chain. As defined, naive CD8 cells were CD45RO-negative and positively selected for CCR7, with terminally differentiated effector memory CD45RA+ cells excluded. Each cell subset's genomic DNA was divided evenly among several immunoSEQ plates. This table comes from immunoSEQ multiplex PCR, and its TCRdb copy is limited to in-frame clones, with some not included. Found here are about 700,000 clones, just over 90% of them singletons; the top ten hold roughly 24%. Germline CDR1 and CDR2: MDHEN and SYDVKM. The CDR3 length is 15 residues. The V gene lost 4 bases and the J gene lost 0 bases, with 9 bases spanning the gap. This sample stems from a study of shared clonotypes between healthy human individuals. Study at large: Plates per donor: three CD4 naive, three CD4 memory, two CD8 naive, one CD8 memory.

Sequencing was performed on naive CD8+ T cells sorted from blood. This chain uses TRBV28 with TRBJ2-2; D perhaps matches TRBD2 (5 bases). This receptor was obtained from a man aged 25-45 years in good health. The chain's CDR3 is CASSYRTSNTGELFF. The DNA for the CDR3 is TGTGCCAGCAGTTATCGGACTTCGAACACCGGGGAGCTGTTTTTT.